At least ten counts were recorded for the clone carrying this T cell receptor beta chain. Its antigen is as yet unknown. Ophthalmopathy patients had Clinical Activity Score at least 3, NOSPECS grade at least 4, duration under 3 months. Around 10 ml fresh peripheral blood yielded the PBMCs. These data originate in a study of T cells in Graves' hyperthyroidism and ophthalmopathy. Amplification targeted TCR beta CDR3 regions from RNA transcripts. Primed by the HTBI set, a first-round RT-PCR was run on the TCR CDR3. Each CDR3 protein is one row after TCRdb ran MiXCR on the multiplex PCR reads. Among hundreds of thousands of distinct CDR3 sequences listed, roughly 14% were seen once. Study-wide points: In the blood, most expanded thyroid clonotypes above 0.001 appeared as well.

V was clipped by 5 bases and J by 1 base; unmatched bases: 7. Germline V gene lookup returns CDR1 ENHRY and CDR2 SYGVKD. CDR3 length equals 17 residues. Sequenced material: blood. This receptor was obtained from a man in his late teens or twenties with Graves' ophthalmopathy. This chain uses TRBV10-3 with TRBJ2-1, with 11 positions matching TRBD2. The CDR3 DNA reads as TGTGCCATCAGTTTAGCGGGAGGGCCGAAATCCTACAATGAGCAGTTCTTC. Protein: CAISLAGGPKSYNEQFF.